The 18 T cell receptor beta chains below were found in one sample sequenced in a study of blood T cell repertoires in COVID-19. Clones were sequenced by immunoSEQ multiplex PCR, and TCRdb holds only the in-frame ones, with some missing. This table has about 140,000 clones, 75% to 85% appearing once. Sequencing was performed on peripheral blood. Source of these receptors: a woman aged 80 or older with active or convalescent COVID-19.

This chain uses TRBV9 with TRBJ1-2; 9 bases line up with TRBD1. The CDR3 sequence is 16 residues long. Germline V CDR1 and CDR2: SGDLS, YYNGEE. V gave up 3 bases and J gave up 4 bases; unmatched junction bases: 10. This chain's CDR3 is CASSAGTGQLGYGYTF. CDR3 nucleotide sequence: TGTGCCAGCAGCGCGGGGACAGGGCAGTTGGGCTATGGCTACACCTTC.

Written as DNA, the CDR3 is TGTGCCTGGAGTGGAGCGGGGCAGACCCAGTACTTC. Translation gives CAWSGAGQTQYF. The chain couples TRBV30 to TRBJ2-5, with 7 bases fitting TRBD2. CDR1 GTSNPN and CDR2 SVGIG come from the germline V gene (reference sequence). The CDR3 has 12 residues. V lost 1 base and J lost 6; bases outside the gene matches: 2.

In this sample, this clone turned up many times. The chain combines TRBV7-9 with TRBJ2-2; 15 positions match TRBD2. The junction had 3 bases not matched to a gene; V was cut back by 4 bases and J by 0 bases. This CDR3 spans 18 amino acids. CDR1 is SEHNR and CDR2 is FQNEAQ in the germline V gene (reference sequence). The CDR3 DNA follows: TGTGCCAGCAGCTCGGGACTAGCGGGGGGCTCGAACACCGGGGAGCTGTTTTTT. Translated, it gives CASSSGLAGGSNTGELFF.

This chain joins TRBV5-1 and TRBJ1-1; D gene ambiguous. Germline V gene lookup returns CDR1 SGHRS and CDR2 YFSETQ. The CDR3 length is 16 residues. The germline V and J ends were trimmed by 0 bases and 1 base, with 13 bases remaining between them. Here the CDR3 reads CASSLGQAFSNTEAFF. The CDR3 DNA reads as TGCGCCAGCAGCTTGGGGCAGGCCTTTTCGAACACTGAAGCTTTCTTT.

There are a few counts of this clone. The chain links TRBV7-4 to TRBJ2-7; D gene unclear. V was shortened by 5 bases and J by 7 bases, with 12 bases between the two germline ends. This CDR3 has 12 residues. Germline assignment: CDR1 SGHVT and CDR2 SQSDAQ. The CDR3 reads CASSTSVREQYF. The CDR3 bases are TGTGCCAGCAGCACGTCCGTGAGGGAGCAGTACTTC.

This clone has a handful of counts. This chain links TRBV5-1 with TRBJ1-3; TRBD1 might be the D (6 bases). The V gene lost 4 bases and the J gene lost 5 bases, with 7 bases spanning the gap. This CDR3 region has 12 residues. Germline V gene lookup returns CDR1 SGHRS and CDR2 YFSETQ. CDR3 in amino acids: CASSGDRNTIYF. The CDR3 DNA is TGCGCCAGCAGCGGGGACAGAAACACCATATATTTT.

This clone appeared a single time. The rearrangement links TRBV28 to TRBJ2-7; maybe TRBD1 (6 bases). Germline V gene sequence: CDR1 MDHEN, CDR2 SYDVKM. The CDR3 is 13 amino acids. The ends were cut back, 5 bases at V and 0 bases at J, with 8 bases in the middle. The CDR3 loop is CASSIGGSYEQYF. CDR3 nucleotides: TGTGCCAGCAGTATAGGGGGCTCCTACGAGCAGTACTTC.

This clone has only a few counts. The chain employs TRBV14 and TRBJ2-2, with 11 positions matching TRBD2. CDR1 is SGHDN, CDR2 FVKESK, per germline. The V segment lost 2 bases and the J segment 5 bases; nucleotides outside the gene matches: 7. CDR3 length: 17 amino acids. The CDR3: CASSQLAGGRRTGELFF. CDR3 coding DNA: TGTGCCAGCAGCCAACTAGCGGGGGGCCGAAGGACCGGGGAGCTGTTTTTT.

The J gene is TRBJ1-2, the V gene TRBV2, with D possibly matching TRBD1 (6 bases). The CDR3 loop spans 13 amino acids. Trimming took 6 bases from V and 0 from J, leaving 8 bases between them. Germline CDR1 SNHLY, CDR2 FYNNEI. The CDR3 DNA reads TGTGCCAGCAGCGGACAGACTAACTATGGCTACACCTTC. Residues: CASSGQTNYGYTF.

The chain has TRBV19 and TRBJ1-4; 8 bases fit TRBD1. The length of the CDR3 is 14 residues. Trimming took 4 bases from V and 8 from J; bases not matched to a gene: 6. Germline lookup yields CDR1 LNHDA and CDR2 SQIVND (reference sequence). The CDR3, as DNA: TGTGCCAGTAGTACCCTCGGACAGGGCGAAAAACTGTTTTTT. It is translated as CASSTLGQGEKLFF.

CDR3 region: CASPRCHTAGKNIQYF. The CDR3 coding sequence is TGTGCCAGCCCCCGGTGCCACACGGCGGGCAAAAACATTCAGTACTTC. The chain couples TRBV3-1 (or the pseudogene TRBV3-2) to TRBJ2-4; D is perhaps TRBD2 (5 bases). Trimming took off 8 bases at V and 3 bases at J, with 20 bases between the two ends. The CDR3 extends over 16 amino acids. Germline lookup yields CDR1 LGHDT and CDR2 YNNKEL (reference sequence).

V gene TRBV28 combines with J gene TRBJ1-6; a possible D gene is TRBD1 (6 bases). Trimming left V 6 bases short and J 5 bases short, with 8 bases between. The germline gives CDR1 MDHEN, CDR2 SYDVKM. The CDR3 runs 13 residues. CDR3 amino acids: CASSGQNNSPLHF. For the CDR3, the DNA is TGTGCCAGCAGCGGACAGAATAATTCACCCCTCCACTTT.

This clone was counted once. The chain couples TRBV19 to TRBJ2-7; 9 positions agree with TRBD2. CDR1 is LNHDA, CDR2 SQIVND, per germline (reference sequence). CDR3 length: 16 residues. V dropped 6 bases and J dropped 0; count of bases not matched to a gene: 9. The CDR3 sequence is CASRTPGTSTSYEQYF. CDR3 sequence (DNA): TGTGCCAGTAGAACACCCGGGACTAGCACCTCCTACGAGCAGTACTTC.

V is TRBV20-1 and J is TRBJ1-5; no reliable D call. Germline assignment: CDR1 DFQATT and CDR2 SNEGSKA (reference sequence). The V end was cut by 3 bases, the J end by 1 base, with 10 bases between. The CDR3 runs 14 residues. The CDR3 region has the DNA TGCAGTGCTAGTCCCGGGAACAGCAATCAGCCCCAGCATTTT. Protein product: CSASPGNSNQPQHF.

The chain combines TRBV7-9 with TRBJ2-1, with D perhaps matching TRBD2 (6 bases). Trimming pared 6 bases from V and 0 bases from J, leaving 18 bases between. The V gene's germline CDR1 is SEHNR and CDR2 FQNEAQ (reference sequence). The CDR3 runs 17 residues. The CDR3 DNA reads TGTGCCAGCAGTCCCCCGAGGAGGGAGAGCTCCTACAATGAGCAGTTCTTC. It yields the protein CASSPPRRESSYNEQFF. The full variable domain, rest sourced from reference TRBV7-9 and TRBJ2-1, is DTGVSQNPRHKITKRGQNVTFRCDPISEHNRLYWYRQTLGQGPEFLTYFQNEAQLEKSRLLSDRFSAERPKGSFSTLEIQRTEQGDSAMYLCASSPPRRESSYNEQFFGPGTRLTVL.

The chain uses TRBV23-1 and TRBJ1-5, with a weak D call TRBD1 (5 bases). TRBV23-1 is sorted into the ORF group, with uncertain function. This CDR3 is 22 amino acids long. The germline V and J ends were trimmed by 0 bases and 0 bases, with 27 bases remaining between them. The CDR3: CASSQSYRYTMGEAYSNQPQHF. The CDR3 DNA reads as TGCGCCAGCAGTCAATCGTACAGGTATACAATGGGGGAGGCGTATAGCAATCAGCCCCAGCATTTT.

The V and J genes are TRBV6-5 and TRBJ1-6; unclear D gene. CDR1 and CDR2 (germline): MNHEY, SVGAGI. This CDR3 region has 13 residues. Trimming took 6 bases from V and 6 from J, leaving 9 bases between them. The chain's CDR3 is CASSSQINSPLHF. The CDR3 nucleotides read TGTGCCAGCAGCAGTCAAATTAATTCACCCCTCCACTTT.

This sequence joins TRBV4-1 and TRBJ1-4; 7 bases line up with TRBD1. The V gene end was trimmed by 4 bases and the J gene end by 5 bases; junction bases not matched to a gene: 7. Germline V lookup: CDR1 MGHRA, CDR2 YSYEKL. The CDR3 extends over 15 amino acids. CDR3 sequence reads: CASSLEGTENEKLFF. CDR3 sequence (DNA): TGCGCCAGCAGCCTCGAGGGGACAGAAAATGAAAAACTGTTTTTT.